Each of the 2 T cell receptor beta chains below was sequenced from the same sample in a study of blood T cell repertoires in COVID-19. This table comes from immunoSEQ multiplex PCR, and its TCRdb copy is limited to in-frame clones, with some not included. The sample has a few hundred thousand clones; 60% to 85% are singletons. The sample comprised peripheral blood. The receptors were sampled from a woman in her 70s with acute or convalescent COVID-19.

The chain carries TRBV6-5 and TRBJ1-2, with TRBD1 identical over 9 bases. The CDR3 consists of 16 residues. The ends lost 0 bases at V and 5 bases at J; junction bases unmatched: 7. Germline V gene sequence: CDR1 MNHEY, CDR2 SVGAGI. The DNA of the CDR3 is TGTGCCAGCAGTTACTCGACCGTGACAGGGGGGTATGGCTACACCTTC. It codes for CASSYSTVTGGYGYTF.

This chain uses TRBV24-1 with TRBJ2-7; a weak D match, TRBD2 (5 bases). V was pared by 3 bases and J by 6 bases, with 17 bases between. The germline CDR1 and CDR2 sequences are KGHDR and SFDVKD. This CDR3 is 15 amino acids long. The CDR3, as DNA: TGTGCCACCAGTGATCCGAGACACCCCCGGGGCGAGCAGTACTTC. It specifies CATSDPRHPRGEQYF.